The clone carrying this T cell receptor beta chain was observed once. Method: immunoSEQ multiplex PCR; TCRdb's copy keeps in-frame clones and lacks some. The sample holds about 240,000 clones; 75% to 90% are singletons and the top ten take approximately 7.9%. This sample stems from a study of blood T cell repertoires in COVID-19. CDR1 and CDR2 from the germline V gene are SGHRS and YFSETQ. V gave up 1 base and J gave up 0 bases; unmatched junction bases: 4. CDR3 size: 17 residues. The sequenced material came from peripheral blood. The chain has TRBV5-1 and TRBJ2-3; 11 bases are shared with TRBD2. This TCR was recovered from a man aged 60 to 69 who had recovered from COVID-19. CDR3 DNA sequence: TGCGCCAGCAGCTTGACTAGCGGGGGCACTAGCACAGATACGCAGTATTTT. Translating it yields CASSLTSGGTSTDTQYF. Complete variable domain (other parts from reference TRBV5-1 and TRBJ2-3): KAGVTQTPRYLIKTRGQQVTLSCSPISGHRSVSWYQQTPGQGLQFLFEYFSETQRNKGNFPGRFSGRQFSNSRSEMNVSTLELGDSALYLCASSLTSGGTSTDTQYFGPGTRLTVL.